This passage covers 21 T cell receptor beta chains from one sample sequenced in a study of shared clonotypes between healthy human individuals. CD45RO-negative cells were positively selected for CCR7, leaving out terminally differentiated effector memory CD45RA+ cells. Only in-frame clones appear in the TCRdb table, and some are missing; sequencing was by immunoSEQ multiplex PCR. The data contain some 1,900,000 clones, approximately 95% of them singletons. Sequenced sample: naive CD8+ T cells sorted from blood. The origin of the receptors is a man aged 18-30 years in good health.

V is TRBV28 and J is TRBJ2-7; 10 bases line up with TRBD1. The CDR3 is 17 residues long. The ends lost 4 bases at V and 3 bases at J; junction bases unmatched: 12. The germline V gene has CDR1 MDHEN and CDR2 SYDVKM. The CDR3 protein is CASSSILERTGGYEQYF. The CDR3 coding sequence is TGTGCCAGCAGTTCTATTCTCGAAAGGACAGGGGGCTACGAGCAGTACTTC.

V usage is TRBV5-4 and J usage is TRBJ2-7, with 9 bases fitting TRBD1. V shed 4 bases and J 0 bases; nucleotides not matched to a gene: 5. CDR3 length equals 15 residues. The germline gives CDR1 SGHNT, CDR2 YYREEE (reference sequence). CDR3 protein: CASSPGQGYSYEQYF. The CDR3 DNA follows: TGTGCCAGCAGCCCCGGACAGGGGTACTCCTACGAGCAGTACTTC. The full variable domain, in which reference TRBV5-4 and TRBJ2-7 provide the parts outside the CDR3, is ETGVTQSPTHLIKTRGQQVTLRCSSQSGHNTVSWYQQALGQGPQFIFQYYREEENGRGNFPPRFSGLQFPNYSSELNVNALELDDSALYLCASSPGQGYSYEQYFGPGTRLTVT.

The rearrangement joins TRBV6-1 to TRBJ2-7; a possible D gene is TRBD1 (6 bases). CDR3 length equals 14 residues. V was shortened by 5 bases and J by 3 bases, with 14 bases between the two germline ends. Germline V gives CDR1 MNHNS, CDR2 SASEGT. CDR3: CASSRTGSVYEQYF. The CDR3 region has the DNA TGTGCCAGCAGTAGAACAGGGTCGGTCTACGAGCAGTACTTC.

The V and J genes are TRBV6-6 and TRBJ2-5; D ambiguous. Germline V CDR1 and CDR2: MNHNY, SVGAGI (reference sequence). With 2 bases removed from V and 1 base from J, the gap between germline ends came to 8 bases. This CDR3 has 14 residues. CDR3 DNA sequence: TGTGCCAGCAGTTACCACCGGAGCCAAGAGACCCAGTACTTC. Translation gives CASSYHRSQETQYF.

About this clone: The identical CDR3 is also encoded by other nucleotide sequences in the sample. The rearrangement links TRBV5-6 to TRBJ2-7, with a weak D call TRBD2 (7 bases). V dropped 4 bases and J dropped 3 bases, with 14 bases sitting between them. Germline CDR1 is SGHDT and CDR2 is YYEEEE. CDR3 length: 14 amino acids. DNA for the CDR3: TGTGCCAGCAGCCTTGAGGGGGGGCACTACGAGCAGTACTTC. This encodes CASSLEGGHYEQYF.

Points on this clone: A read error may produce the germline difference seen at one junction end. The chain carries TRBV9 and TRBJ1-2; D is perhaps TRBD1 (5 bases). Looked up from germline, CDR1 is SGDLS and CDR2 is YYNGEE. CDR3 length: 14 amino acids. CDR3 loop: CASSARDRDYVYTF. DNA for the CDR3: TGTGCCAGCAGCGCCCGGGACCGCGATTATGTCTACACCTTC.

This chain uses TRBV7-9 with TRBJ2-7; TRBD1 might be the D (6 bases). The CDR3 has 13 amino acids. The ends were cut back, 1 base at V and 5 bases at J, with 9 bases in the middle. The germline V gene encodes CDR1 SEHNR and CDR2 FQNEAQ (reference sequence). CDR3 protein: CASSLEGVHEQYF. CDR3 sequence (DNA): TGTGCCAGCAGCTTAGAGGGGGTCCACGAGCAGTACTTC.

CDR3 coding DNA: TGCGCCAGCAGGGGGACAGGGGATTTGACTGAAGCTTTCTTT. Translating it yields CASRGTGDLTEAFF. The rearrangement joins TRBV5-1 to TRBJ1-1, with 10 bases matching TRBD1. V trimming: 5 bases; J trimming: 5 bases; junction bases outside the gene matches: 6. Germline CDR1 is SGHRS and CDR2 is YFSETQ. The CDR3 is made up of 14 amino acids.

V gene TRBV27 combines with J gene TRBJ2-7; tentative D call: TRBD1 (5 bases). CDR3 length equals 16 residues. The germline CDR1 and CDR2 sequences are MNHEY and SMNVEV (reference sequence). V shed 2 bases and J shed 5 bases, with 19 bases lying between them. The CDR3 DNA reads TGTGCCAGCAGTTTAGTTTCTGTGGCAGGGATCAACGAGCAGTACTTC. This sequence encodes CASSLVSVAGINEQYF.

The J gene is TRBJ2-3, the V gene TRBV28; 9 nucleotides align to TRBD1. The CDR3 extends over 12 amino acids. Germline CDR1 MDHEN, CDR2 SYDVKM. V lost 7 bases, J lost 14 bases, and 10 bases stayed unmatched. The CDR3 DNA reads TGTGCCAGCATTCCCGACAGGGGGTCGGGGTATTTT. It codes for CASIPDRGSGYF.

The rearrangement joins TRBV11-2 to TRBJ1-1; D is perhaps TRBD1 (5 bases). This CDR3 region has 17 residues. The V gene lost 4 bases and the J gene lost 1 base, with 19 bases spanning the gap. From germline, CDR1 is SGHAT and CDR2 FQNNGV. CDR3 region: CASSYPLLWTPNTEAFF. The CDR3 DNA reads as TGTGCCAGCAGCTACCCCCTTCTTTGGACACCGAACACTGAAGCTTTCTTT.

The chain joins TRBV5-1 to TRBJ2-3; D unresolved. V was cut by 1 base and J by 5 bases, with 8 bases left in between. This CDR3 is built from 13 residues. Germline V lookup: CDR1 SGHRS, CDR2 YFSETQ. The CDR3, as DNA: TGCGCCAGCAGCTTGTGGGCCGGAGATACGCAGTATTTT. Translating gives CASSLWAGDTQYF.

As regards this clone: Other DNA variants within this sample encode the same CDR3. The chain uses TRBV10-3 and TRBJ1-4; D remains ambiguous. Per the germline V gene, CDR1 is ENHRY and CDR2 is SYGVKD. The CDR3 extends over 12 amino acids. V was cut by 2 bases and J by 8 bases, with 6 bases left in between. CDR3 amino acids: CAISEGGEKLFF. CDR3 nucleotide sequence: TGTGCCATCAGTGAGGGAGGGGAAAAACTGTTTTTT.

V is TRBV25-1 and J is TRBJ2-3, with TRBD2 as a possible D gene (6 bases). V lost 3 bases, J lost 2 bases, and 15 bases lay in between. Germline CDR1 is MGHDK and CDR2 is SYGVNS. The CDR3 consists of 16 residues. Here the CDR3 DNA reads TGTGCCAGCAGTGACGTCTCTAGCGTCCTCACAGATACGCAGTATTTT. It encodes CASSDVSSVLTDTQYF.

This clone was picked up a small number of times. The J gene is TRBJ1-2, the V gene TRBV6-6; no reliable D call. CDR3 length equals 12 residues. Trimming left V 0 bases short and J 6 bases short, with 5 bases between. Germline lookup yields CDR1 MNHNY and CDR2 SVGAGI (reference sequence). The CDR3 coding sequence is TGTGCCAGCAGTTACTCCATCGATGGCTACACCTTC. This codes for CASSYSIDGYTF.

The rearrangement joins TRBV7-2 to TRBJ2-1, with TRBD2 matching over 10 bases. The CDR3 runs to 19 residues. Unmatched junction bases numbered 18, after V lost 1 base and J lost 9 bases. Germline V gene sequence: CDR1 SGHTA, CDR2 FQGNSA. The CDR3 sequence is CASSLGLAGDYREVGEQFF. As DNA, the CDR3 is TGTGCCAGCAGCTTAGGGCTAGCGGGAGACTACCGAGAGGTAGGTGAGCAGTTCTTC.

The chain has TRBV7-9 and TRBJ2-7; D unclear. CDR1 is SEHNR and CDR2 is FQNEAQ in the germline V gene (reference sequence). CDR3 length: 14 amino acids. Between the trimmed V and J ends, which lost 5 bases and 0 bases, there was a span of 11 bases. CDR3 coding DNA: TGTGCCAGCAGCCACCGGACGGACTCCTACGAGCAGTACTTC. As protein: CASSHRTDSYEQYF. Variable domain in full (rest from reference TRBV7-9 and TRBJ2-7): DTGVSQNPRHKITKRGQNVTFRCDPISEHNRLYWYRQTLGQGPEFLTYFQNEAQLEKSRLLSDRFSAERPKGSFSTLEIQRTEQGDSAMYLCASSHRTDSYEQYFGPGTRLTVT.

This rearrangement joins TRBV18 to TRBJ2-2; 7 bases match TRBD1. The length of the CDR3 is 17 residues. Germline V CDR1 and CDR2: KGHSH, LQKENI. The V gene end was trimmed by 3 bases and the J gene end by 1 base; junction bases not matched to a gene: 8. The CDR3 region is CASSPTKGTENTGELFF. In DNA, the CDR3 is TGTGCCAGCTCACCCACCAAGGGGACAGAGAACACCGGGGAGCTGTTTTTT.

The chain joins TRBV27 to TRBJ2-2, with D perhaps matching TRBD1 or TRBD2 (5 bases each). Germline CDR1 and CDR2: MNHEY and SMNVEV (reference sequence). This CDR3 comprises 13 residues. Trimming left V 4 bases short and J 8 bases short, with 11 bases between. This CDR3 is CASSSGPGGELFF. The CDR3 nucleotides are TGTGCCAGCAGTTCGGGACCCGGAGGGGAGCTGTTTTTT.

This clone came up once. The same CDR3 can be traced to other DNA sequences in this sample. J is TRBJ2-7 and V is TRBV27; D might be TRBD2 (6 bases). The V gene lost 3 bases and the J gene lost 2 bases, with 8 bases spanning the gap. Germline loops: CDR1 MNHEY, CDR2 SMNVEV (reference sequence). The CDR3 runs 13 residues. CDR3 bases: TGTGCCAGCAGTTTTAGCGGAACCTACGAGCAGTACTTC. Translated, it gives CASSFSGTYEQYF.

The chain carries TRBV7-6 and TRBJ2-3; TRBD1 aligns across 8 bases. The length of the CDR3 is 16 residues. The V segment lost 5 bases and the J segment 4 bases; nucleotides outside the gene matches: 11. CDR1 SGHVS and CDR2 FNYEAQ come from the germline V gene. Here the CDR3 DNA reads TGTGCCAGCAGCCCACGGGTGCAGGGGGCCGCAGATACGCAGTATTTT. Encoded protein: CASSPRVQGAADTQYF.